These 23 T cell receptor beta chains were all obtained from the same sample, sequenced in a study of T-cell reconstitution after alpha-beta-depleted transplantation in children. A library of TCRbeta sequences, prepared with unique molecular identifiers, was generated. TCRdb processed the PCR reads anew with MiXCR; each CDR3 protein has one entry. The sample includes 200,000 to 250,000 distinct CDR3 sequences, about 9.2% seen only once; the top ten take 5% to 7%. The sample was PBMCs from the stem cell graft donor, taken from the stem cell graft. The receptors were gathered from a human donor who donated a stem cell graft to a child with acute lymphoblastic leukemia.

This clonotype was seen only a few times. This rearrangement joins TRBV27 to TRBJ1-6; 8 bases map to TRBD1. CDR3 length: 16 amino acids. Germline CDR1 reads MNHEY; CDR2 reads SMNVEV (reference sequence). With 2 bases clipped from V and 6 bases from J, the junction kept 6 bases outside the gene matches. In DNA form, the CDR3 reads TGTGCCAGCAGTTTAGCTGGGACAGGTCTTAATTCACCCCTCCACTTT. It translates to CASSLAGTGLNSPLHF.

This chain joins TRBV20-1 and TRBJ2-3, with TRBD2 identical over 9 bases. In germline, CDR1 is DFQATT, CDR2 SNEGSKA (reference sequence). J gave up 0 bases and V 5 bases, and 9 bases lay outside the gene matches. CDR3 length: 16 amino acids. The CDR3 loop is CSAQEAGGGSTDTQYF. The CDR3 DNA reads as TGCAGTGCTCAGGAGGCGGGGGGGGGTAGCACAGATACGCAGTATTTT.

The chain carries TRBV4-3 and TRBJ2-5; 13 positions agree with TRBD2. CDR1 is LGHNA and CDR2 is YSLEER in the germline V gene. This CDR3 spans 17 amino acids. After removal of 4 bases from V and 5 bases from J, the junction contained 10 bases not matched to a gene. In DNA, the CDR3 is TGCGCCAGCAGCCGGACTAGCGGGGGACCTGGGGGGGAGACCCAGTACTTC. Amino acids: CASSRTSGGPGGETQYF.

The CDR3 coding sequence is TGTGCCAGCAGTGACTCGAGTCTAGCGGAGTACAATGAGCAGTTCTTC. This gives the protein CASSDSSLAEYNEQFF. The chain employs TRBV6-4 and TRBJ2-1; 7 bases are a match to TRBD2. The CDR3 runs 16 residues. Losses at the gene ends were 0 bases for V and 4 bases for J; bases not matched to a gene: 6. The germline gives CDR1 MRHNA, CDR2 SNTAGT.

The rearrangement joins TRBV20-1 to TRBJ1-5; D remains unclear. The germline CDR1 and CDR2 sequences are DFQATT and SNEGSKA (reference sequence). The germline V and J ends were trimmed by 6 bases and 9 bases, with 21 bases remaining between them. The CDR3 has 14 amino acids. CDR3 sequence: CSAKSAGSGLPQHF. CDR3 DNA: TGCAGTGCCAAAAGTGCCGGGAGTGGTCTGCCCCAGCATTTT.

This clonotype was counted ten times or more. The V gene is TRBV2, the J gene TRBJ2-7; tentative D call: TRBD1 (5 bases). V was pared by 1 base and J by 8 bases, with 15 bases between. CDR3 length: 14 residues. Germline V gives CDR1 SNHLY, CDR2 FYNNEI. In DNA form, the CDR3 reads TGTGCCAGCAGTGAAGATCCCGACAGTATTAAGCAGTACTTC. Translating gives CASSEDPDSIKQYF.

This clonotype was detected many times. The V gene is TRBV5-1, the J gene TRBJ2-5; D might be TRBD1 (5 bases). The CDR3 has 16 amino acids. Germline CDR1 reads SGHRS; CDR2 reads YFSETQ. V gave up 4 bases and J gave up 0 bases, with 16 bases separating them. CDR3 loop: CASSIGHDKYQETQYF. For the CDR3, the DNA is TGCGCCAGCAGCATTGGACACGATAAGTACCAAGAGACCCAGTACTTC.

This clonotype was observed at least ten times. The chain recombines TRBV12-3 or TRBV12-4 with TRBJ1-3, with D possibly being TRBD1 (5 bases). With 5 bases removed from V and 1 base from J, the gap between germline ends came to 12 bases. This CDR3 contains 15 residues. The CDR3 coding sequence is TGTGCCAGCAGTGGAATGACAGTGTCTGGAAACACCATATATTTT. Its translation is CASSGMTVSGNTIYF.

The table lists this clonotype with many counts. The chain is built from TRBV4-2 and TRBJ1-2, with 8 nucleotides matching TRBD1. CDR1 is LGHNA and CDR2 is YNFKEQ in the germline V gene. The CDR3 contains 18 residues. The trim removed 0 bases at V and 5 bases at J, leaving 14 bases unmatched. The CDR3 loop reads CASSQDPQRQGIGYGYTF. As DNA, the CDR3 is TGTGCCAGCAGCCAAGATCCCCAACGACAGGGGATTGGGTATGGCTACACCTTC.

This rearrangement joins TRBV6-1 to TRBJ2-5; D is unclear. The V gene lost 6 bases and the J gene lost 5 bases, with 13 bases spanning the gap. The germline V gene encodes CDR1 MNHNS and CDR2 SASEGT. The CDR3 covers 13 residues. The CDR3 nucleotides are TGTGCCAGCAGCGATAACTACGGCGAGACCCAGTACTTC. Its protein is CASSDNYGETQYF.

V is TRBV20-1 and J is TRBJ2-3; 8 bases match TRBD2. CDR1 is DFQATT, CDR2 SNEGSKA, per germline (reference sequence). V was pared by 3 bases and J by 4 bases, with 9 bases of the junction left unmatched. This CDR3 has 15 amino acids. The CDR3 region is CSASGLAHQPDTQYF. The CDR3, as DNA: TGCAGTGCTAGTGGACTAGCCCACCAACCAGATACGCAGTATTTT.

This chain connects TRBV19 to TRBJ2-7; TRBD1 matches 7 bases. CDR3 length: 14 amino acids. Germline CDR1 reads LNHDA; CDR2 reads SQIVND (reference sequence). J gave up 10 bases and V 3 bases, and 12 bases lay outside the gene matches. The CDR3, as DNA: TGTGCCAGTAGTATTTTCCCGGACAGGAAAAACCAGTACTTC. It yields the protein CASSIFPDRKNQYF.

The sample holds a few counts of this clonotype. J is TRBJ2-1 and V is TRBV5-4, with D possibly being TRBD1 (5 bases). The germline V gene has CDR1 SGHNT and CDR2 YYREEE (reference sequence). Trimming stripped 5 bases from V and 5 bases from J, with 11 bases between. The CDR3 consists of 13 residues. The CDR3 DNA sequence: TGTGCCAGCAGATTTAACAGGAACAATGAGCAGTTCTTC. Its translation is CASRFNRNNEQFF.

This clonotype was counted many times. This sequence joins TRBV7-9 and TRBJ1-1; unclear D gene. The CDR3 is made up of 12 amino acids. Per germline, CDR1 SEHNR and CDR2 FQNEAQ (reference sequence). The ends were cut back, 8 bases at V and 10 bases at J, with 17 bases in the middle. CDR3 sequence: CASRPSAGRAFF. In nucleotides, the CDR3 is TGTGCCAGCCGACCCTCCGCGGGTCGAGCTTTCTTT.

This clonotype turned up a few times. This sequence joins TRBV24-1 and TRBJ1-1, with D maybe TRBD1 (6 bases). Per the germline V gene, CDR1 is KGHDR and CDR2 is SFDVKD. The CDR3 covers 13 residues. V lost 4 bases to trimming and J lost 4 bases, with 9 bases between them. This CDR3 is CATSERGLTEAFF. DNA for the CDR3: TGTGCCACCAGTGAGCGGGGGCTCACTGAAGCTTTCTTT.

The sample holds many counts of this clonotype. This sequence joins TRBV27 and TRBJ1-1; 7 nucleotides agree with TRBD1. J lost 6 bases, V lost 5 bases, and 12 bases had no gene match. This CDR3 spans 15 amino acids. CDR1 is MNHEY and CDR2 is SMNVEV in the germline V gene (reference sequence). The CDR3 coding sequence is TGTGCCAGCAGTCCAGCGACAGGGAAAACCCCTGAAGCTTTCTTT. Translation: CASSPATGKTPEAFF.

This clonotype has only a few counts. CDR3 bases: TGTGCCTGGAGTTTCAGGGGTGGAAACACCATATATTTT. Translation: CAWSFRGGNTIYF. The chain recombines TRBV30 with TRBJ1-3; possibly TRBD1 for D (6 bases). The V gene lost 2 bases and the J gene lost 3 bases, with 8 bases spanning the gap. The CDR3 covers 13 residues. Germline CDR1 GTSNPN, CDR2 SVGIG (reference sequence).

This clonotype was recorded at least ten times. The rearrangement links TRBV10-3 to TRBJ1-2; possibly TRBD1 for D (5 bases). Germline V lookup: CDR1 ENHRY, CDR2 SYGVKD. V gave up 6 bases and J gave up 8 bases, with 16 bases separating them. This CDR3 comprises 13 residues. The CDR3 protein is CAIRDNGMGGYTF. The CDR3 region has the DNA TGTGCCATCAGGGACAACGGTATGGGCGGCTACACCTTC.

In this sample, this clonotype turned up many times. The chain couples TRBV5-1 to TRBJ2-3; TRBD1 matches at 10 bases. The ends lost 4 bases at V and 6 bases at J; junction bases unmatched: 8. This CDR3 region has 15 residues. Germline V CDR1 and CDR2: SGHRS, YFSETQ. CDR3 sequence reads: CASSPGTGAVDTQYF. The CDR3 DNA reads as TGCGCCAGCAGCCCCGGGACAGGGGCGGTGGATACGCAGTATTTT.

Only a few counts were recorded for this clonotype. This chain uses TRBV20-1 with TRBJ1-1; D call uncertain. The CDR3 loop spans 14 amino acids. Germline loops: CDR1 DFQATT, CDR2 SNEGSKA (reference sequence). Trimming removed 0 bases from V and 8 bases from J, with 16 bases in between. The CDR3 is CSARDPRANQEAFF. The CDR3 DNA is TGCAGTGCTAGAGATCCCCGGGCAAACCAAGAAGCTTTCTTT.

The chain carries TRBV7-9 and TRBJ2-2; D ambiguous. This CDR3 is 16 amino acids long. CDR1 SEHNR and CDR2 FQNEAQ come from the germline V gene (reference sequence). V shed 2 bases and J shed 0 bases, with 10 bases lying between them. The DNA of the CDR3 is TGTGCCAGCAGCTTACGGACCGCGCCGAACACCGGGGAGCTGTTTTTT. Protein: CASSLRTAPNTGELFF.

J is TRBJ2-1 and V is TRBV24-1; D possibly uses TRBD1 or TRBD2 (5 bases each). The V and J ends lost 6 bases and 7 bases respectively, with 12 bases between them. The CDR3 totals 13 residues. Germline V gene lookup returns CDR1 KGHDR and CDR2 SFDVKD. The DNA for the CDR3 is TGTGCCACCAGTACAGGCCCGGGGAATGAGCAGTTCTTC. This codes for CATSTGPGNEQFF.

This clonotype was detected only a few times. This chain uses TRBV28 with TRBJ1-5; D may be TRBD1 (5 bases). Trimming removed 2 bases at V and 7 bases at J, with 9 bases between. Germline assignment: CDR1 MDHEN and CDR2 SYDVKM. This CDR3 comprises 13 residues. The CDR3 loop is CASSLEGRQPQHF. The CDR3 bases are TGTGCCAGCAGTTTAGAGGGGAGGCAGCCCCAGCATTTT.